This TCR beta chain was captured by sequencing in a study of blood T cell repertoires in COVID-19. As for the study in general: Whether acute or convalescent, the COVID-19 samples came from the United States, Italy and Spain. Sample material is recorded as cDNA or gDNA derived from T cells, B-cell-depleted T cells, or PBMCs.

This CDR3 region has 12 residues. Trimming took 2 bases from V and 4 from J, leaving 8 bases between them. CDR1 is GTSNPN, CDR2 SVGIG, per germline (reference sequence). Profiling relied on immunoSEQ multiplex PCR, and the TCRdb table lists in-frame clones only, not all of them. The data show roughly 200,000 clones, 75% to 85% seen once. Across over 20 US areas, participants ranged in age from about 18 to 90 years. The origin of this receptor is a man aged 40-50 years who had recovered from COVID-19. The material sequenced was PBMCs or T cells enriched from blood (not recorded which). The chain links TRBV30 to TRBJ1-2; a weak D match, TRBD1 (5 bases). The CDR3 here is CAWSSTVYGYTF. The CDR3, as DNA: TGTGCCTGGAGTTCGACAGTCTATGGCTACACCTTC.